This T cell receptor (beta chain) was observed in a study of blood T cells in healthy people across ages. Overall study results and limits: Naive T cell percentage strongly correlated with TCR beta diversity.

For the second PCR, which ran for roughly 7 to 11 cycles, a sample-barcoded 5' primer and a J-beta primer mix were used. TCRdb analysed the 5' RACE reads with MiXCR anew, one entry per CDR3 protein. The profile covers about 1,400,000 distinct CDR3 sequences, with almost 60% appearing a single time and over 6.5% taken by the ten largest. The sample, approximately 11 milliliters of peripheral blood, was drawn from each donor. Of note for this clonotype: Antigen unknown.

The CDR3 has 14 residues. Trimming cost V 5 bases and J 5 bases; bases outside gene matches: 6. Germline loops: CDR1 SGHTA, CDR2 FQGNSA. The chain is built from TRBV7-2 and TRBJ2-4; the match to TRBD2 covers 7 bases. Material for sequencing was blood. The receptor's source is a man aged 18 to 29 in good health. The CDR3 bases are TGTGCCAGCAGCGTTGGGGGGGTCGAAAACATTCAGTACTTC. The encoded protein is CASSVGGVENIQYF.